This note documents a single T cell receptor (beta chain) sequence. Its antigen remains unidentified. Lacking the conserved final phenylalanine or tryptophan, this CDR3 likely reflects a read error. This entry belongs to a study of regulatory T cells in long-lasting Graves disease (dated by TCRdb to about 2021). For context, the study as a whole: Persistent Graves' disease was defined as antithyroid drug treatment for over 5 years with persistently positive TSH receptor autoantibodies. Peripheral blood TCR sequencing and RNA sequencing compared persistent Graves' disease patients with newly diagnosed Graves' disease patients. The study was conducted in China and was registered as a clinical trial. TCR sequencing covered 13 persistent and around 20 newly diagnosed Graves' disease patients, some 33 samples in total. Antithyroid drugs had been taken for about 10.3 years on average by persistent Graves' disease patients in the clinical cohort. The paper's findings and limits, for the study overall: Only peripheral blood was studied, because thyroid tissue, the primary lesion, was inaccessible. The small sample size was acknowledged by the authors as a limitation that may reduce accuracy. Sequencing and analysis were limited to the TCR beta chain. Patients with persistent disease shared more public clonotypes (about 2,700) than newly diagnosed patients did (nearly 1,000). Lower TCR Shannon entropy and fewer highly expanded clones were observed in persistent Graves' disease patients than in newly diagnosed patients, which suggested clonal expansion.

Library generation was performed with multiplex PCR. The reads were generated on an Illumina HiSeq 4000. iRepertoire HTBI primers and Arm-PCR amplification of CDR3 regions were used to construct TCR beta libraries. Before sequencing, the PCR products underwent gel purification. The source study handled its data this way. Across samples, roughly 60 TRBV and 14 TRBJ segments were identified and used for gene usage analysis of CDR3 amino acid clonotypes. COPE and FqMerger were used to merge filtered high-quality paired reads into contigs. Contigs were aligned with BLAST to IMGT TRBV, TRBD and TRBJ reference genes, and CDR3 was defined per IMGT. Any clonotype with a frequency above 0.1% was counted as a highly expanded clone. Repertoire diversity was measured by Shannon entropy, and V-J evenness by the Gini coefficient. Clonotypes shared by more than one individual were considered public. TCRdb itself trimmed the public reads at Q25 with fastp, ran MiXCR and retained productive beta chains. Entries that share a CDR3 protein sequence are merged under the most common genes and DNA. The V and J calls reflect TCRdb's pipeline rather than the authors' work. This sample gives about 420,000 distinct CDR3 sequences in total; around 22% of them show up just once. Of the sample, roughly 30% falls within the top ten clones.

Taken with the paper, the label for time point translates to: persistent/refractory GD, antithyroid drugs over 5 years with positive TRAb. For both TCR sequencing and RNA sequencing, RNA was extracted from PBMCs using TRIzol. Graves' disease was diagnosed according to American Thyroid Association guidelines. Patients for the study were recruited at an endocrinology department in Xi'an, China. Each patient gave 9 to 10 milliliters of peripheral blood, collected in an EDTA anticoagulant tube. Ficoll Paque Plus density gradient separation was used to isolate PBMCs, and no further T cell sorting was done. An Agilent 2100 Bioanalyzer and agarose gel were used to check RNA quality, and a NanoDrop 2000 was used to measure RNA concentration. The material sequenced was peripheral blood mononuclear cells (PBMCs), taken when the disease was refractory, from a patient treated with antithyroid drugs. The receptor's source is a female donor with Graves disease.

The CDR3 protein sequence reads: CASSLAGPGQGAYEQYL. In nucleotides, the sequence is TGCGCCAGCAGCTTGGCCGGACCGGGACAGGGGGCCTACGAGCAGTACCTC. Recombination joined TRBV5-1 with TRBJ2-7; a stretch of 11 junction bases matches TRBD1. The CDR3 comprises 17 residues, both ends counted. Solely the CDR3 DNA is kept, with 51 bases framed from the first base. The germline V end is reduced by 0 bases and the J end by 2 bases; junction bases left unmatched: 7. CDR1 and CDR2 (SGHRS, YFSETQ) derive from the germline V gene.